This TCR beta chain was sequenced in a study of T cell responses to AZD1222 COVID-19 vaccine. The data were produced by immunoSEQ multiplex PCR, yet TCRdb's version contains in-frame clones alone and is incomplete. The data hold about 140,000 clones, with almost 95% observed a single time. The ends were cut back, 3 bases at V and 2 bases at J, with 10 bases in the middle. CDR1 MDHEN and CDR2 SYDVKM come from the germline V gene. This CDR3 is built from 14 residues. The receptor comes from an adult who received the AZD1222 COVID-19 vaccine. V is TRBV28 and J is TRBJ1-1; D perhaps matches TRBD1 (5 bases). The sample consisted of peripheral blood, taken 28 days after the second AZD1222 dose. The CDR3 DNA is TGTGCCAGCAGTTTGCACAGGAAAAACACTGAAGCTTTCTTT. Amino acid sequence: CASSLHRKNTEAFF.